This passage covers 9 T cell receptor beta chains from one sample sequenced in a study of T cells in Graves' hyperthyroidism and ophthalmopathy. What was amplified from RNA transcripts were TCR beta CDR3 regions. First-round RT-PCR with HTBI primers amplified the TCR CDR3 region. TCRdb reprocessed the multiplex PCR reads with MiXCR, giving one entry per CDR3 protein. The sample carries over 250,000 distinct CDR3 sequences, 12% to 15% recorded once. The sample comprised blood. All receptors come from a woman aged 35 to 49 with Graves' ophthalmopathy.

This clonotype was seen more than once but under ten times. The chain employs TRBV28 and TRBJ1-1; 7 nucleotides match TRBD1. V shed 8 bases and J 8 bases; nucleotides not matched to a gene: 5. Germline V gene data show CDR1 as MDHEN and CDR2 as SYDVKM. The CDR3 runs to 11 residues. CDR3 sequence reads: CASGLDREAFF. The CDR3 DNA follows: TGTGCCAGCGGATTGGACAGGGAAGCTTTCTTT.

This chain uses TRBV3-1 with TRBJ2-5, with D unclear. The V end was cut by 0 bases, the J end by 0 bases, with 11 bases between. This CDR3 has 16 residues. CDR1 is LGHDT, CDR2 YNNKEL, per germline (reference sequence). The CDR3 here is CASSQEGLEYQETQYF. Here the CDR3 DNA reads TGTGCCAGCAGCCAAGAAGGTCTCGAGTACCAAGAGACCCAGTACTTC.

This clonotype appeared many times. This chain joins TRBV29-1 and TRBJ1-5, with a possible D match to TRBD1 (5 bases). V was trimmed by 6 bases and J by 3 bases, leaving 24 bases between them. Per germline, CDR1 SQVTM and CDR2 ANQGSEA. The CDR3 totals 17 residues. DNA of the CDR3: TGCAGCGTGATACAAACCCCCCGGCAGGGATACAATCAGCCCCAGCATTTT. This sequence encodes CSVIQTPRQGYNQPQHF.

The chain couples TRBV12-3 or TRBV12-4 to TRBJ1-3; D not resolved. CDR3 length: 14 amino acids. Trimming took 3 bases from V and 2 from J, leaving 8 bases between them. CDR3 in amino acids: CASSFVRAGNTIYF. Here the CDR3 DNA reads TGTGCCAGCAGTTTCGTAAGGGCTGGAAACACCATATATTTT.

This clonotype was seen ten or more times. This sequence joins TRBV28 and TRBJ1-3, with D tentatively TRBD1 (5 bases). Trimming removed 6 bases from V and 4 bases from J, with 16 bases in between. CDR3 length equals 15 residues. Germline V gene data show CDR1 as MDHEN and CDR2 as SYDVKM. The DNA for the CDR3 is TGTGCCAGCAGGCGTCTTCCAGGGACCGGAAACACCATATATTTT. It specifies CASRRLPGTGNTIYF.

This clonotype was picked up a small number of times. The chain carries TRBV7-9 and TRBJ1-2, with a possible D match to TRBD1 (5 bases). The ends were cut back, 3 bases at V and 8 bases at J, with 10 bases in the middle. CDR3 length: 12 amino acids. CDR1 and CDR2 from the germline V gene are SEHNR and FQNEAQ (reference sequence). CDR3 loop: CASSLGEDGYTF. DNA of the CDR3: TGTGCCAGCAGCTTGGGGGAGGACGGCTACACCTTC. Combining the CDR3 with reference TRBV7-9 and TRBJ1-2 gives the whole variable domain DTGVSQNPRHKITKRGQNVTFRCDPISEHNRLYWYRQTLGQGPEFLTYFQNEAQLEKSRLLSDRFSAERPKGSFSTLEIQRTEQGDSAMYLCASSLGEDGYTFGSGTRLTVV.

The chain links TRBV28 to TRBJ1-1, with 9 bases lining up with TRBD1. V lost 3 bases and J lost 2; bases outside the gene matches: 16. The CDR3 has 19 amino acids. Germline V gene data show CDR1 as MDHEN and CDR2 as SYDVKM. As DNA, the CDR3 is TGTGCCAGCAGTTTCTCCCCTGGGACAGGGTGGGGTTTAAACACTGAAGCTTTCTTT. This encodes CASSFSPGTGWGLNTEAFF.

The sample holds many counts of this clonotype. This chain's CDR3 is CASSKLTGFLDGYTF. The CDR3 DNA sequence: TGTGCCAGTAGTAAACTCACAGGATTCCTCGATGGCTACACCTTC. This chain connects TRBV19 to TRBJ1-2, with D possibly matching TRBD1 (5 bases). This CDR3 is 15 amino acids long. Germline V CDR1 and CDR2: LNHDA, SQIVND (reference sequence). V was clipped by 4 bases and J by 6 bases, with 18 bases between them.

The chain is built from TRBV7-2 and TRBJ2-5, with D perhaps TRBD1 (6 bases). The CDR3 runs 13 residues. Trimming removed 3 bases at V and 6 bases at J, with 11 bases between. CDR1 is SGHTA and CDR2 is FQGNSA in the germline V gene. Here the CDR3 DNA reads TGTGCCAGCAGCTTGGACAGCAGGCAGACCCAGTACTTC. Protein product: CASSLDSRQTQYF.